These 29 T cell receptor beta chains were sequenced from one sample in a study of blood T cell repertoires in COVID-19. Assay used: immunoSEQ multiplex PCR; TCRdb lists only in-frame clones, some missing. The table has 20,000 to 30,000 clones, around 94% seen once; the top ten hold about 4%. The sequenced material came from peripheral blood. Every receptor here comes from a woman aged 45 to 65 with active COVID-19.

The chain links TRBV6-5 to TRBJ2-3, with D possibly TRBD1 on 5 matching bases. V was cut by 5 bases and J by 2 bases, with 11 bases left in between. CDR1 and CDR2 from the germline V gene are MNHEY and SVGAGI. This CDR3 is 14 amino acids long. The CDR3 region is CASSQQQATDTQYF. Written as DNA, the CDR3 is TGTGCCAGCAGTCAACAACAGGCCACAGATACGCAGTATTTT.

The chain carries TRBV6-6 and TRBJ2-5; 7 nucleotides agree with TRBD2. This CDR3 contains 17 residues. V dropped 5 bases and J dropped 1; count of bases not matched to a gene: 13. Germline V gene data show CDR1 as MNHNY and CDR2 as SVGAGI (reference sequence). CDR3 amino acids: CASSPTAWEGIQETQYF. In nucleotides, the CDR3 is TGTGCCAGCAGTCCGACGGCGTGGGAGGGTATCCAAGAGACCCAGTACTTC.

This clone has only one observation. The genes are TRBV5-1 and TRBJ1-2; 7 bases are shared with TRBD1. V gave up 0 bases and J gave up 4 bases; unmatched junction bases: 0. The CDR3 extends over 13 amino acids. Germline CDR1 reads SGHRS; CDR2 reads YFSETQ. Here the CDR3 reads CASSLGDSYGYTF. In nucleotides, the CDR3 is TGCGCCAGCAGCTTGGGGGACAGCTATGGCTACACCTTC.

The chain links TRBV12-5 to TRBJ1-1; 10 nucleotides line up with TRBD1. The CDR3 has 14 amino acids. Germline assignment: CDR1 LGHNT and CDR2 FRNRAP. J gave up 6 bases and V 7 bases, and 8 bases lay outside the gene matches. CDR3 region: CASAPGQGKPEAFF. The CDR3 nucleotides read TGTGCTAGTGCCCCGGGACAGGGGAAACCTGAAGCTTTCTTT.

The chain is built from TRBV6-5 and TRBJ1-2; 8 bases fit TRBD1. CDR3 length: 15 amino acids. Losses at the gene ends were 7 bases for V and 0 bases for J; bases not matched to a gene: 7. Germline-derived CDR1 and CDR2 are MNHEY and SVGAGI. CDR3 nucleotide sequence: TGTGCCAGCACCCCGACAGGGGTAGCTAACTATGGCTACACCTTC. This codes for CASTPTGVANYGYTF.

Here the CDR3 DNA reads TGTGCCAGCAGTACCCGGGAGACCCAGTACTTC. Translated, it gives CASSTRETQYF. This sequence joins TRBV28 and TRBJ2-5; no firm D call. V was clipped by 5 bases and J by 5 bases, with 6 bases between them. CDR1 is MDHEN, CDR2 SYDVKM, per germline. The CDR3 spans 11 residues. The full variable domain, its missing parts supplied by reference TRBV28 and TRBJ2-5, is DVKVTQSSRYLVKRTGEKVFLECVQDMDHENMFWYRQDPGLGLRLIYFSYDVKMKEKGDIPEGYSVSREKKERFSLILESASTNQTSMYLCASSTRETQYFGPGTRLLVL.

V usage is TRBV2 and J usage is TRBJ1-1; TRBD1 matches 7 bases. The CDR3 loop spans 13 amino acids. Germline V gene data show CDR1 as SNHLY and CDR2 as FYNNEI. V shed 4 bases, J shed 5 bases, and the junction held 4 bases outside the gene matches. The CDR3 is CASSGGRGTEAFF. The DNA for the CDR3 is TGTGCCAGCAGTGGAGGCAGGGGGACTGAAGCTTTCTTT.

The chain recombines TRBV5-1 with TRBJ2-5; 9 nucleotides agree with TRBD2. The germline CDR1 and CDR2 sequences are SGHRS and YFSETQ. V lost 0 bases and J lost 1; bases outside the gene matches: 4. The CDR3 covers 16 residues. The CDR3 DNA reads TGCGCCAGCAGCTTGGGAGTAGCGGGGGCCCAAGAGACCCAGTACTTC. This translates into CASSLGVAGAQETQYF.

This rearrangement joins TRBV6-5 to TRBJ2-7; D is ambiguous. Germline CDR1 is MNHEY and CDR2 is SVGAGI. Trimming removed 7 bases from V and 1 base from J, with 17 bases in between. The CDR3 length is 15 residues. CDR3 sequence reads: CASIKAPRRSYEQYV. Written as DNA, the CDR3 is TGTGCCAGCATAAAGGCCCCCCGGAGATCCTACGAGCAGTACGTC.

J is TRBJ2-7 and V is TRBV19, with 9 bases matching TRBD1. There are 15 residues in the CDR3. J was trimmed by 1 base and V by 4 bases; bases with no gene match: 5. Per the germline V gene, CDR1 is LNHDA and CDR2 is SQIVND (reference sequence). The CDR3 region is CASSKGTGSSYEQYF. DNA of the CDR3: TGTGCCAGTAGTAAAGGGACAGGGTCGTCCTACGAGCAGTACTTC. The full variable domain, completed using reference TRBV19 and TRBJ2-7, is DGGITQSPKYLFRKEGQNVTLSCEQNLNHDAMYWYRQDPGQGLRLIYYSQIVNDFQKGDIAEGYSVSREKKESFPLTVTSAQKNPTAFYLCASSKGTGSSYEQYFGPGTRLTVT.

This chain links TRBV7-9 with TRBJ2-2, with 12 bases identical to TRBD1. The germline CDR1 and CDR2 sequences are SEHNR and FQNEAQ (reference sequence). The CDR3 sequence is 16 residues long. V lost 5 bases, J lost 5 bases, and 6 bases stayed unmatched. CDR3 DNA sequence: TGTGCCAGCAGCCCGCCGGGACAGGGGGCAACCGGGGAGCTGTTTTTT. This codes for CASSPPGQGATGELFF. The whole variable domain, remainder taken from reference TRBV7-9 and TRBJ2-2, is DTGVSQNPRHKITKRGQNVTFRCDPISEHNRLYWYRQTLGQGPEFLTYFQNEAQLEKSRLLSDRFSAERPKGSFSTLEIQRTEQGDSAMYLCASSPPGQGATGELFFGEGSRLTVL.

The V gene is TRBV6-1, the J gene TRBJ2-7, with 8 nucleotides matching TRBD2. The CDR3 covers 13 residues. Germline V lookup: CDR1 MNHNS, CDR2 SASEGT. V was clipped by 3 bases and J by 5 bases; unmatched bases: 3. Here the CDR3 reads CASSERGVDEQYV. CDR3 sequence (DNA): TGTGCCAGCAGTGAGCGGGGGGTGGACGAGCAGTACGTC.

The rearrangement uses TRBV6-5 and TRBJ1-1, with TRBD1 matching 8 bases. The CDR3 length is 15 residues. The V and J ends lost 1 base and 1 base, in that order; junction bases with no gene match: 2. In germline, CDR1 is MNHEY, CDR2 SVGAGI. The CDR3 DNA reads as TGTGCCAGCAGTTACTTGGGGACAGGGAACACTGAAGCTTTCTTT. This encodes CASSYLGTGNTEAFF.

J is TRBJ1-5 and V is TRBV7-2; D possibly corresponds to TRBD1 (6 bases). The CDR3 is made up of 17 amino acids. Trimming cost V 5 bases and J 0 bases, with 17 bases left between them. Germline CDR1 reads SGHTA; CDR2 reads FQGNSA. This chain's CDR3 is CASSRKRTVDSNQPQHF. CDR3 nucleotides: TGTGCCAGCAGCCGGAAACGGACAGTCGATAGCAATCAGCCCCAGCATTTT.

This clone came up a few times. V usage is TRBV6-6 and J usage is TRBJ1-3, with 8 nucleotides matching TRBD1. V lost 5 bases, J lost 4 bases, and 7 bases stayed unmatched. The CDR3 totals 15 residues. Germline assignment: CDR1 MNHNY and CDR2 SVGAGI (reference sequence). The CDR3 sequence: CASSGLDRGGNTIYF. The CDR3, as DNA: TGTGCCAGCAGTGGGTTAGACAGGGGAGGAAACACCATATATTTT.

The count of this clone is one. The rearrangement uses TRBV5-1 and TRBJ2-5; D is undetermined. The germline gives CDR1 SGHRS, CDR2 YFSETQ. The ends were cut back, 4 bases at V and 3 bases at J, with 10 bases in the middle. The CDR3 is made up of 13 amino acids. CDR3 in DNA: TGCGCCAGCAGCCCCCTTGCGGAAGAGACCCAGTACTTC. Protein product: CASSPLAEETQYF.

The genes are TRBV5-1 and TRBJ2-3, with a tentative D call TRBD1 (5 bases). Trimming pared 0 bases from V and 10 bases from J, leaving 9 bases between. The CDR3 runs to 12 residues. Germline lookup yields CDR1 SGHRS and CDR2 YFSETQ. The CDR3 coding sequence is TGCGCCAGCAGCTTGGCAGAAGGGGCGCAGTATTTT. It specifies CASSLAEGAQYF.

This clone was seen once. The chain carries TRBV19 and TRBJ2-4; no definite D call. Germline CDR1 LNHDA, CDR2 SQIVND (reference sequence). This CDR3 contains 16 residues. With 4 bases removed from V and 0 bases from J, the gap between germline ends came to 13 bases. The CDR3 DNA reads TGTGCCAGTAGTAGGCAGGCCGATTTAGCCAAAAACATTCAGTACTTC. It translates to CASSRQADLAKNIQYF. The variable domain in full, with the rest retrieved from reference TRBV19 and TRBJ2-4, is DGGITQSPKYLFRKEGQNVTLSCEQNLNHDAMYWYRQDPGQGLRLIYYSQIVNDFQKGDIAEGYSVSREKKESFPLTVTSAQKNPTAFYLCASSRQADLAKNIQYFGAGTRLSVL.

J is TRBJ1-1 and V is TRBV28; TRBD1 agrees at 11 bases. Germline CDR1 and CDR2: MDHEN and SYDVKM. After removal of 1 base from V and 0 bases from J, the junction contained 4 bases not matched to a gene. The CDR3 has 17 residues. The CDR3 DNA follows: TGTGCCAGCAGTTTATCCGGGACAGGGGGGATGAACACTGAAGCTTTCTTT. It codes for CASSLSGTGGMNTEAFF.

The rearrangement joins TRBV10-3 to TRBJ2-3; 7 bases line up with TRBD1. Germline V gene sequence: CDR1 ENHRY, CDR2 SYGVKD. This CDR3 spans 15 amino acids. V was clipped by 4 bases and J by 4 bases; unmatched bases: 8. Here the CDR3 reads CAISAGTVPPDTQYF. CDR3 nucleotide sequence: TGTGCCATCAGTGCCGGGACAGTCCCTCCAGATACGCAGTATTTT.

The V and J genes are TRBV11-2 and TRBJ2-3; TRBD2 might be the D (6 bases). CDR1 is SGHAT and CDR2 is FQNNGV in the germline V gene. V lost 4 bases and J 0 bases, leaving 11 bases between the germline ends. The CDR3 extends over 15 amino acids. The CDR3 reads CASSSAGTSTDTQYF. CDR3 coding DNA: TGTGCCAGCAGCTCCGCCGGGACTAGCACAGATACGCAGTATTTT.

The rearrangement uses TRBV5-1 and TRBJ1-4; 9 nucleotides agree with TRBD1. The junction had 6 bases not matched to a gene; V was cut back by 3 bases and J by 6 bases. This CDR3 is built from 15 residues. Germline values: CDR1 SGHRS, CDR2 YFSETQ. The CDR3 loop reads CASSWGRDRDEKLFF. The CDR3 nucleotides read TGCGCCAGCAGCTGGGGCCGGGACAGGGATGAAAAACTGTTTTTT.

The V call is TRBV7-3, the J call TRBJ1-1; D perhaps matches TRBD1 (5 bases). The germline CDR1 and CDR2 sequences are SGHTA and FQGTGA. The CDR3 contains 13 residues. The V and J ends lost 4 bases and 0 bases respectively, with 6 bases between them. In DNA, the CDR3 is TGTGCCAGCAGCTCGACAGTGAACACTGAAGCTTTCTTT. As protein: CASSSTVNTEAFF. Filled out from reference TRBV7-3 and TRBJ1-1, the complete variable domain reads GAGVSQTPSNKVTEKGKYVELRCDPISGHTALYWYRQSLGQGPEFLIYFQGTGAADDSGLPNDRFFAVRPEGSVSTLKIQRTERGDSAVYLCASSSTVNTEAFFGQGTRLTVV.

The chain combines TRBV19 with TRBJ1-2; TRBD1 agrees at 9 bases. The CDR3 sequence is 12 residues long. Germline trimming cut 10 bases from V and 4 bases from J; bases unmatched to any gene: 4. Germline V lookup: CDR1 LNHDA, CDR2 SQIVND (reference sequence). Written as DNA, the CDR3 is TGTGCCACCCTGGACAGGGGCTATGGCTACACCTTC. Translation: CATLDRGYGYTF.

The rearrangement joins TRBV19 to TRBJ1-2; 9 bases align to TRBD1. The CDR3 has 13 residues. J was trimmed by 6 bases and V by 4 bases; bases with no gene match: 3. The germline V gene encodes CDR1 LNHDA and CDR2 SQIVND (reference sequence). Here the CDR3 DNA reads TGTGCCAGTAGTACGACAGGGGGAGATGGCTACACCTTC. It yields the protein CASSTTGGDGYTF.

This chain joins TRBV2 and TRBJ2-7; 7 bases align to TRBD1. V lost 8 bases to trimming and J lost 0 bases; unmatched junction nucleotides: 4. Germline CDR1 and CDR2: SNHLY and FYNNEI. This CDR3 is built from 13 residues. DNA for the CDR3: TGTGCCAGCGGATGGGACAGCTCCTACGAGCAGTACGTC. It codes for CASGWDSSYEQYV.

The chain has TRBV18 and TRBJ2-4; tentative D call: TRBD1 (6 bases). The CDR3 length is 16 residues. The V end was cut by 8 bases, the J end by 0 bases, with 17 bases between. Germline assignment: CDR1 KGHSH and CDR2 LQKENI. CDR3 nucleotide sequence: TGTGCCAGCCGCCAGGGGCCCGGGCTAGCCAAAAACATTCAGTACTTC. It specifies CASRQGPGLAKNIQYF.

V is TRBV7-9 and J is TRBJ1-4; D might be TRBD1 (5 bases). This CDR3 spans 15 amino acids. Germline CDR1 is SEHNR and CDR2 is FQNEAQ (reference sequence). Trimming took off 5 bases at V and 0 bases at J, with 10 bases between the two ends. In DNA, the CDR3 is TGTGCCAGCAGCCTAGACAGAACAACTAATGAAAAACTGTTTTTT. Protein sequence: CASSLDRTTNEKLFF.

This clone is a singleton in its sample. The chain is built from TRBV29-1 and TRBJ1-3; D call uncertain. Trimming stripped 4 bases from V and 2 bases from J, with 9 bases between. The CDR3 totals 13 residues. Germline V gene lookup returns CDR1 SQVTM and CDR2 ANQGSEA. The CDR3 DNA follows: TGCAGCGTTGGGGAGCAGACTGGAAACACCATATATTTT. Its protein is CSVGEQTGNTIYF.